These 29 T cell receptor beta chains were all obtained from the same sample, sequenced in a study of cytomegalovirus exposure and HLA in healthy donors. Primers: 60 Vbeta forward and 13 Jbeta reverse. Profiled with immunoSEQ multiplex PCR; TCRdb holds only in-frame clones, not every one. The sample has roughly 100,000 clones; around 75% are singletons. The material sequenced was PBMCs. Receptor source: a man aged 30-40 years in good health and CMV-seronegative.

This clone was counted between two and nine times. This sequence joins TRBV7-6 and TRBJ2-7, with 9 bases lining up with TRBD1. CDR3 length: 14 residues. Germline assignment: CDR1 SGHVS and CDR2 FNYEAQ. Unmatched junction bases numbered 11, after V lost 5 bases and J lost 9 bases. The CDR3 bases are TGTGCCAGCAGCATCGACAGGGGGGCCGCAGTGCAGTACTTC. As protein: CASSIDRGAAVQYF. The whole variable domain, filled in from reference TRBV7-6 and TRBJ2-7, reads GAGVSQSPRYKVTKRGQDVALRCDPISGHVSLYWYRQALGQGPEFLTYFNYEAQQDKSGLPNDRFSAERPEGSISTLTIQRTEQRDSAMYRCASSIDRGAAVQYFGPGTRLTVT.

The chain uses TRBV9 and TRBJ2-2; a possible D gene is TRBD2 (7 bases). Trimming stripped 6 bases from V and 6 bases from J, with 21 bases between. Germline CDR1 SGDLS, CDR2 YYNGEE. The CDR3 is made up of 16 amino acids. CDR3 coding DNA: TGTGCCAGCACCCCCCAAGGGGGGGGGTTTGCCGGGGAGCTGTTTTTT. It translates to CASTPQGGGFAGELFF.

The chain's CDR3 is CASRSDSEQFF. The CDR3 DNA is TGTGCCAGCCGAAGCGACAGTGAGCAGTTCTTC. The V call is TRBV7-9, the J call TRBJ2-1; TRBD1 is a possible D gene (5 bases). Germline V gives CDR1 SEHNR, CDR2 FQNEAQ (reference sequence). This CDR3 is built from 11 residues. Trimming removed 8 bases from V and 9 bases from J, with 11 bases in between.

This chain uses TRBV19 with TRBJ2-1; D may be TRBD1 (5 bases). CDR1 is LNHDA and CDR2 is SQIVND in the germline V gene (reference sequence). The CDR3 consists of 18 residues. V lost 3 bases, J lost 6 bases, and 24 bases lay in between. CDR3: CASSMGRDTTLSGNEQFF. In DNA form, the CDR3 reads TGTGCCAGTAGTATGGGCAGGGATACTACTCTTTCCGGCAATGAGCAGTTCTTC.

V is TRBV29-1 and J is TRBJ2-7; possibly TRBD2 for D (6 bases). In germline, CDR1 is SQVTM, CDR2 ANQGSEA. The germline V and J ends were trimmed by 5 bases and 4 bases, with 12 bases remaining between them. This CDR3 is 12 amino acids long. CDR3 protein: CSVIAAGYEQYF. The CDR3 bases are TGCAGCGTTATAGCGGCAGGTTACGAGCAGTACTTC.

The chain recombines TRBV11-3 with TRBJ2-1; 10 positions match TRBD1. CDR3 length equals 17 residues. V shed 1 base and J 8 bases; nucleotides not matched to a gene: 11. Germline V gene lookup returns CDR1 SGHNT and CDR2 YENEEA. CDR3 nucleotide sequence: TGTGCCAGCAGCTTAGCTTCCGGGACAGGGGATGGGGATGAGCAGTTCTTC. Amino acids: CASSLASGTGDGDEQFF. The full variable domain, rest sourced from reference TRBV11-3 and TRBJ2-1, is EAGVVQSPRYKIIEKKQPVAFWCNPISGHNTLYWYLQNLGQGPELLIRYENEEAVDDSQLPKDRFSAERLKGVDSTLKIQPAELGDSAVYLCASSLASGTGDGDEQFFGPGTRLTVL.

The rearrangement links TRBV2 to TRBJ2-7; D perhaps matches TRBD2 (5 bases). CDR3 length: 14 residues. Trimming took 4 bases from V and 7 from J, leaving 17 bases between them. From germline, CDR1 is SNHLY and CDR2 FYNNEI. The chain's CDR3 is CASSGGVGTGEQYF. The CDR3 DNA is TGTGCCAGCAGTGGAGGAGTCGGTACGGGGGAGCAGTACTTC. The full variable domain, its missing parts supplied by reference TRBV2 and TRBJ2-7, is EPEVTQTPSHQVTQMGQEVILRCVPISNHLYFYWYRQILGQKVEFLVSFYNNEISEKSEIFDDQFSVERPDGSNFTLKIRSTKLEDSAMYFCASSGGVGTGEQYFGPGTRLTVT.

This chain joins TRBV7-8 and TRBJ2-3, with 10 positions matching TRBD2. Per the germline V gene, CDR1 is SGHVS and CDR2 is FQNEAQ. V shed 5 bases, J shed 0 bases, and the junction held 5 bases outside the gene matches. The CDR3 extends over 16 amino acids. As DNA, the CDR3 is TGTGCCAGCAGCCCCGGACTAGCGGAAAGCACAGATACGCAGTATTTT. This sequence encodes CASSPGLAESTDTQYF.

This chain connects TRBV6-5 to TRBJ1-2; no clear D gene. The CDR3 length is 11 residues. Germline V gene data show CDR1 as MNHEY and CDR2 as SVGAGI. The V gene lost 4 bases and the J gene lost 2 bases, with 2 bases spanning the gap. This chain's CDR3 is CASSLNYGYTF. In DNA form, the CDR3 reads TGTGCCAGCAGTTTAAACTATGGCTACACCTTC.

This clone has more than one count but fewer than ten. This sequence joins TRBV7-6 and TRBJ2-7; tentatively, D is TRBD2 (5 bases). This CDR3 spans 13 amino acids. Germline CDR1 and CDR2: SGHVS and FNYEAQ. Trimming removed 5 bases at V and 5 bases at J, with 13 bases between. DNA for the CDR3: TGTGCCAGCAGCCAACTAGGGTTCCACGAGCAGTACTTC. Encoded protein: CASSQLGFHEQYF.

The V call is TRBV4-3, the J call TRBJ2-5; 9 bases map to TRBD1. J gave up 7 bases and V 2 bases, and 8 bases lay outside the gene matches. This CDR3 contains 15 residues. Germline assignment: CDR1 LGHNA and CDR2 YSLEER. CDR3 DNA: TGCGCCAGCAGCCAATCTACCGGGACAGGGACGACCCAGTACTTC. Translated: CASSQSTGTGTTQYF.

The V gene is TRBV5-5, the J gene TRBJ1-2, with 8 bases matching TRBD1. Germline CDR1 and CDR2: SGHKS and YYEKEE (reference sequence). The CDR3 length is 15 residues. The V segment lost 1 base and the J segment 5 bases; nucleotides outside the gene matches: 7. The CDR3 loop reads CASSLTGGGGYGYTF. DNA of the CDR3: TGTGCCAGCAGCTTGACAGGGGGAGGAGGTTATGGCTACACCTTC. Combining the CDR3 with reference TRBV5-5 and TRBJ1-2 gives the whole variable domain DAGVTQSPTHLIKTRGQQVTLRCSPISGHKSVSWYQQVLGQGPQFIFQYYEKEERGRGNFPDRFSARQFPNYSSELNVNALLLGDSALYLCASSLTGGGGYGYTFGSGTRLTVV.

The V call is TRBV6-1, the J call TRBJ1-1, with D hard to call. The CDR3 runs 14 residues. The germline V gene has CDR1 MNHNS and CDR2 SASEGT. V lost 2 bases to trimming and J lost 3 bases, with 10 bases between them. Here the CDR3 reads CASSEKSRDTEAFF. The CDR3 DNA sequence: TGTGCCAGCAGTGAAAAGTCGAGGGACACTGAAGCTTTCTTT.

This sequence joins TRBV6-1 and TRBJ2-3; 8 bases line up with TRBD1. The V and J ends lost 2 bases and 1 base, in that order; junction bases with no gene match: 5. This CDR3 is 16 amino acids long. Germline assignment: CDR1 MNHNS and CDR2 SASEGT. The CDR3 DNA reads TGTGCCAGCAGTGAAACGGTGACAGGGGGCACAGATACGCAGTATTTT. Residues: CASSETVTGGTDTQYF.

V usage is TRBV4-1 and J usage is TRBJ2-3; TRBD1 matches at 8 bases. The CDR3 is 17 residues long. With V trimmed by 1 base and J by 5 bases, 11 bases remained unmatched. Germline assignment: CDR1 MGHRA and CDR2 YSYEKL. CDR3 residues: CASSQGVTGDKRDTQYF. The CDR3 DNA follows: TGCGCCAGCAGCCAAGGGGTGACAGGGGATAAAAGAGATACGCAGTATTTT.

Only a few counts were recorded for this clone. The chain joins TRBV11-3 to TRBJ1-1; D perhaps matches TRBD1 (5 bases). This CDR3 has 14 amino acids. Germline lookup yields CDR1 SGHNT and CDR2 YENEEA. The V end lost 4 bases, the J end lost 2 bases, and 11 bases lay between the germline ends. CDR3 bases: TGTGCCAGCAGCTGGAGCGGGACCAACACTGAAGCTTTCTTT. Translating gives CASSWSGTNTEAFF.

The chain has TRBV9 and TRBJ1-3; TRBD1 is a possible D gene (6 bases). The germline V gene encodes CDR1 SGDLS and CDR2 YYNGEE. The V end lost 4 bases, the J end lost 0 bases, and 14 bases lay between the germline ends. The CDR3 covers 16 residues. In DNA form, the CDR3 reads TGTGCCAGCAGCCCACACAGGGAAGACTCTGGAAACACCATATATTTT. This gives the protein CASSPHREDSGNTIYF.

A few counts support this clone. The V gene is TRBV7-2, the J gene TRBJ2-5; D may be TRBD2 (5 bases). The CDR3 length is 14 residues. Germline CDR1 reads SGHTA; CDR2 reads FQGNSA. V was shortened by 7 bases and J by 3 bases, with 15 bases between the two germline ends. CDR3 sequence reads: CASTRFSGEETQYF. The CDR3 nucleotides are TGTGCCAGCACCCGATTCAGCGGCGAAGAGACCCAGTACTTC.

The genes are TRBV4-3 and TRBJ1-4, with 9 bases aligning to TRBD1. CDR1 and CDR2 (germline): LGHNA, YSLEER. The CDR3 covers 18 residues. V shed 0 bases and J 4 bases; nucleotides not matched to a gene: 9. CDR3 loop: CASSQEAGQGTRNEKLFF. The CDR3 DNA reads as TGCGCCAGCAGCCAAGAGGCAGGACAGGGGACCCGTAATGAAAAACTGTTTTTT.

The V and J genes are TRBV27 and TRBJ2-3; possible D gene TRBD2, 5 bases. This CDR3 comprises 15 residues. V was clipped by 6 bases and J by 5 bases, with 18 bases between them. Germline V gene data show CDR1 as MNHEY and CDR2 as SMNVEV (reference sequence). In nucleotides, the CDR3 is TGTGCCAGCAGGAACACTAGTCCCCTCGGAGATACGCAGTATTTT. Translation: CASRNTSPLGDTQYF.

The chain employs TRBV29-1 and TRBJ2-5, with 11 nucleotides matching TRBD1. With 1 base clipped from V and 5 bases from J, the junction kept 3 bases outside the gene matches. Germline V gene data show CDR1 as SQVTM and CDR2 as ANQGSEA. The CDR3 extends over 14 amino acids. The CDR3 DNA is TGCAGCGTTGAAGGGACAGGGGGCGCCGAGACCCAGTACTTC. Amino acid sequence: CSVEGTGGAETQYF.

The chain uses TRBV18 and TRBJ1-1; D not certain. The ends were cut back, 3 bases at V and 4 bases at J, with 3 bases in the middle. CDR1 and CDR2 (germline): KGHSH, LQKENI. This CDR3 spans 11 amino acids. The CDR3 is CASSPSTEAFF. For the CDR3, the DNA is TGTGCCAGCTCACCTAGCACTGAAGCTTTCTTT. The variable domain in full, completed from reference TRBV18 and TRBJ1-1, reads NAGVMQNPRHLVRRRGQEARLRCSPMKGHSHVYWYRQLPEEGLKFMVYLQKENIIDESGMPKERFSAEFPKEGPSILRIQQVVRGDSAAYFCASSPSTEAFFGQGTRLTVV.

The chain links TRBV5-1 to TRBJ2-6; the match to TRBD1 covers 8 bases. Germline V CDR1 and CDR2: SGHRS, YFSETQ. CDR3 length: 15 residues. The V and J ends lost 5 bases and 4 bases, in that order; junction bases with no gene match: 5. The CDR3 nucleotides are TGCGCCAGCAGTGACAGGGGACCCGGGGCCAACGTCCTGACTTTC. This translates into CASSDRGPGANVLTF.

J is TRBJ2-3 and V is TRBV6-5; 8 nucleotides agree with TRBD2. V was clipped by 2 bases and J by 1 base; unmatched bases: 5. Germline CDR1 reads MNHEY; CDR2 reads SVGAGI. The CDR3 loop spans 16 amino acids. CDR3 residues: CASSYTMRGGTDTQYF. The CDR3 nucleotides read TGTGCCAGCAGTTACACTATGCGGGGGGGCACAGATACGCAGTATTTT.

This rearrangement joins TRBV19 to TRBJ1-3; 9 nucleotides match TRBD1. This CDR3 comprises 14 residues. V gave up 9 bases and J gave up 3 bases; unmatched junction bases: 6. CDR1 and CDR2 (germline): LNHDA, SQIVND (reference sequence). CDR3 protein: CASRTGGGGNTIYF. The CDR3 nucleotides read TGTGCCAGCCGAACAGGGGGCGGTGGAAACACCATATATTTT.

This clone was seen a few times. This chain uses TRBV25-1 with TRBJ1-2; 8 nucleotides agree with TRBD1. The CDR3 runs 14 residues. Germline V CDR1 and CDR2: MGHDK, SYGVNS. V lost 8 bases to trimming and J lost 6 bases; unmatched junction nucleotides: 11. The CDR3 DNA reads as TGTGCCAGCCAACGACAGGGGATGGTAGATGGCTACACCTTC. Translating gives CASQRQGMVDGYTF.

The V gene is TRBV5-4, the J gene TRBJ2-3; TRBD1 aligns across 7 bases. Per the germline V gene, CDR1 is SGHNT and CDR2 is YYREEE (reference sequence). With 4 bases clipped from V and 0 bases from J, the junction kept 5 bases outside the gene matches. The CDR3 is 15 residues long. CDR3 bases: TGTGCCAGCAGCCCCGACAGGGCTAGCACAGATACGCAGTATTTT. Translation gives CASSPDRASTDTQYF.

V gene TRBV5-5 combines with J gene TRBJ2-5, with TRBD1 matching 12 bases. The CDR3 extends over 15 amino acids. Per germline, CDR1 SGHKS and CDR2 YYEKEE (reference sequence). V shed 4 bases and J 5 bases; nucleotides not matched to a gene: 6. The CDR3 bases are TGTGCCAGCAGCCCAGGGACAGGGGGCGGGGAGACCCAGTACTTC. Amino acids: CASSPGTGGGETQYF.

V usage is TRBV18 and J usage is TRBJ1-4, with D hard to call. This CDR3 region has 16 residues. The V and J ends lost 3 bases and 7 bases respectively, with 18 bases between them. The germline V gene has CDR1 KGHSH and CDR2 LQKENI. CDR3 DNA: TGTGCCAGCTCACCGCCCCGGGTGGGGAGCGTTGAAAAACTGTTTTTT. Translated, it gives CASSPPRVGSVEKLFF.